This T cell receptor (beta chain) stems from a study of metastatic and nonmetastatic thyroid tumors. As for the study in general: Repertoires of blood and of tissue (tumor or nodule) from malignant and benign thyroid patients were compared.

Before thyroid surgery, none of the patients had received any treatment. Germline V gene lookup returns CDR1 SEHNR and CDR2 FQNEAQ (reference sequence). V was shortened by 1 base and J by 0 bases, with 7 bases between the two germline ends. The CDR3 is 15 amino acids. General study findings and limits: Within blood and tumor, benign nodules reportedly had significantly lower TCR beta diversity than malignant thyroid tumors did.

TCRdb re-called the PCR reads via MiXCR. In the table there are roughly 50,000 clones, roughly a fifth of which are singletons. Many counts were recorded for this clone. Antigen specificity is unknown. The sequence came from a male donor with papillary thyroid cancer or a benign thyroid nodule (not recorded which). Some clones in this sample may be carry-over from other donors' samples. The specimen was blood. The chain is built from TRBV7-9 and TRBJ2-4; D might be TRBD2 (5 bases). The CDR3, as DNA: TGTGCCAGCAGCTTAGAAGGAGGAGCCAAAAACATTCAGTACTTC. This encodes CASSLEGGAKNIQYF.